Detailed here is one T cell receptor (beta chain). The data were taken from a study of technical replicates of blood from several donors. Trimming shortened V by 0 bases and J by 5 bases, and 10 bases separated the two germline ends. Germline lookup yields CDR1 MNHEY and CDR2 SVGAGI. This CDR3 contains 14 residues. Data came from immunoSEQ multiplex PCR; TCRdb stores just in-frame clones and leaves some out. The top ten clones hold over 0.35% of a sample with approximately 79,000 clones, roughly 91% of them seen once. The receptor's source is a human donor in good health. The chain has TRBV6-5 and TRBJ2-5; the D gene is possibly TRBD1 (5 bases). The sample was T cells isolated from PBMCs. CDR3 sequence reads: CASSYSGQRETQYF. CDR3 coding DNA: TGTGCCAGCAGTTACTCGGGGCAGAGGGAGACCCAGTACTTC.